This T cell receptor beta chain was captured in a study of control samples from healthy donors and cancer patients. Method: immunoSEQ multiplex PCR; TCRdb's copy keeps in-frame clones and lacks some. Here the sample spans about 110,000 clones, roughly nine tenths being singletons. Of note for this clone: This CDR3 is also generated by other DNA sequences in the sample.

CDR1 SGHTA and CDR2 FQGNSA come from the germline V gene. Trimming left V 2 bases short and J 3 bases short, with 7 bases between. This CDR3 has 13 amino acids. The sample comprised blood. The clonotype was recovered from a human donor in good health. The donor label of this sample is uncertain. The chain uses TRBV7-2 and TRBJ1-1; D is perhaps TRBD1 (5 bases). CDR3 protein: CASSLQGYTEAFF. The CDR3 DNA follows: TGTGCCAGCAGCTTACAGGGATACACTGAAGCTTTCTTT.